This entry lists 6 T cell receptor beta chains sequenced from one sample in a study of T cells in Graves' hyperthyroidism and ophthalmopathy. RNA transcripts served as the template for amplifying TCR beta CDR3 regions. The HTBI primer set served for first-round RT-PCR of the TCR CDR3. TCRdb ran MiXCR on the multiplex PCR reads and lists one entry per CDR3 protein. The data contain 450,000 to 650,000 distinct CDR3 sequences, approximately 17% of them singletons. What was sequenced was blood. The receptors come from a woman between 18 and 29 years old with Graves' ophthalmopathy.

This clonotype was counted only a few times. In nucleotides, the CDR3 is TGCAGTGCTAGAGACACTAGCGGGAGGGCCAGGGAGCAGTACTTC. Protein product: CSARDTSGRAREQYF. The V call is TRBV20-1, the J call TRBJ2-7, with 13 bases that match TRBD2. Per germline, CDR1 DFQATT and CDR2 SNEGSKA (reference sequence). V shed 0 bases and J 7 bases; nucleotides not matched to a gene: 6. This CDR3 contains 15 residues.

The V call is TRBV12-3 or TRBV12-4, the J call TRBJ1-5; D is possibly TRBD1 (5 bases). Trimming removed 6 bases at V and 6 bases at J, with 15 bases between. The CDR3 totals 14 residues. The CDR3 coding sequence is TGTGCCAGCAGCCGAGGGACCTCGCGTCAGCCCCAGCATTTT. Encoded protein: CASSRGTSRQPQHF.

This clonotype was recorded a few times. V is TRBV9 and J is TRBJ2-1; no clear D. This CDR3 spans 14 amino acids. Germline V gene sequence: CDR1 SGDLS, CDR2 YYNGEE. V was clipped by 4 bases and J by 6 bases, with 14 bases between them. The DNA of the CDR3 is TGTGCCAGCAGCTTTGATGACCAGTCCAATGAGCAGTTCTTC. Protein product: CASSFDDQSNEQFF. Based on the CDR3 plus reference TRBV9 and TRBJ2-1, the full variable domain is DSGVTQTPKHLITATGQRVTLRCSPRSGDLSVYWYQQSLDQGLQFLIQYYNGEERAKGNILERFSAQQFPDLHSELNLSSLELGDSALYFCASSFDDQSNEQFFGPGTRLTVL.

Turning to this clonotype: The junction departs from germline at one end; a sequencing error may be responsible. The genes are TRBV7-8 and TRBJ2-7, with 10 nucleotides matching TRBD2. Germline V CDR1 and CDR2: SGHVS, FQNEAQ. CDR3 length: 15 amino acids. CDR3: CASSQDQLAGLEQYF. In nucleotides, the CDR3 is TGCGCCAGCAGCCAAGATCAACTAGCGGGGTTGGAGCAGTACTTC.

This clonotype was counted between two and nine times. The V and J genes are TRBV28 and TRBJ2-5; the match to TRBD1 covers 9 bases. This CDR3 has 16 amino acids. Trimming at V came to 2 bases and at J to 3 bases, leaving 7 bases not matched to a gene. The germline CDR1 and CDR2 sequences are MDHEN and SYDVKM. CDR3 region: CASSLLRDRVEETQYF. As DNA, the CDR3 is TGTGCCAGCAGTTTACTCCGGGACAGGGTAGAAGAGACCCAGTACTTC.

This clonotype has only a few counts. The rearrangement links TRBV5-8 to TRBJ1-1; 7 bases agree with TRBD1. Losses at the gene ends were 3 bases for V and 4 bases for J; bases not matched to a gene: 9. Per germline, CDR1 SGHTS and CDR2 YDEGEE. The CDR3 runs to 15 residues. As DNA, the CDR3 is TGTGCCAGCAGCTCGTTACACAGGGGCCGCACTGAAGCTTTCTTT. It encodes CASSSLHRGRTEAFF.